These 22 T cell receptor beta chains were sequenced from one sample in a study of shared clonotypes between healthy human individuals. Assay used: immunoSEQ multiplex PCR; TCRdb lists only in-frame clones, some missing. The sample holds roughly 1,000,000 clones, 70% to 80% seen once. Input material: memory CD4+ T cells from PBMCs. Noted subset: CD45RA-negative fraction. The receptors were gathered from a man aged 18 to 30 in good health. Some clones in this sample may be carry-over from other donors' samples.

The rearrangement uses TRBV18 and TRBJ1-5, with D perhaps matching TRBD1 (5 bases). V lost 6 bases, J lost 1 base, and 10 bases lay in between. The CDR3 loop spans 14 amino acids. Germline CDR1 KGHSH, CDR2 LQKENI. The DNA of the CDR3 is TGTGCCAGCTCGCCCGGGACCAGCAATCAGCCCCAGCATTTT. It encodes CASSPGTSNQPQHF.

The chain uses TRBV21-1 and TRBJ2-2; the table's TRBD2 call for D was not verified on the DNA. TRBV21-1 is a listed pseudogene. There are 17 residues in the CDR3. CDR3 loop: CASSKGEEAAKTGELFF. The CDR3 DNA follows: TGTGCCAGCAGCAAAGGCGAGGAGGCAGCCAAAACCGGGGAGCTGTTTTTT.

This chain joins TRBV29-1 and TRBJ1-5; possibly TRBD1 for D (5 bases). CDR3 length equals 13 residues. Germline V gives CDR1 SQVTM, CDR2 ANQGSEA. Trimming took 4 bases from V and 4 from J, leaving 11 bases between them. In DNA form, the CDR3 reads TGCAGCGTTGTGGGGGAGGGGAATCAGCCCCAGCATTTT. Residues: CSVVGEGNQPQHF.

J is TRBJ2-3 and V is TRBV28; the D is unclear. CDR1 and CDR2 (germline): MDHEN, SYDVKM. The CDR3 consists of 13 residues. The CDR3 DNA follows: TGTGCAAGTTCTCCAACTAGCACAGATACGCAGTATTTT. Its protein is CASSPTSTDTQYF.

This CDR3 is CASSYRQGPGDTQYF. CDR3 nucleotide sequence: TGTGCCAGCAGCTATAGACAGGGGCCGGGGGATACGCAGTATTTT. The J gene is TRBJ2-3, the V gene TRBV28; 8 bases agree with TRBD1. Germline V gives CDR1 MDHEN, CDR2 SYDVKM. The CDR3 is 15 amino acids. V gave up 6 bases and J gave up 6 bases; unmatched junction bases: 11.

The gene calls are TRBV4-1 and TRBJ2-3, with 10 nucleotides matching TRBD2. CDR3 length equals 18 residues. V shed 8 bases and J 2 bases; nucleotides not matched to a gene: 16. The germline CDR1 and CDR2 sequences are MGHRA and YSYEKL. The CDR3, as DNA: TGCGCCAGCGGACTCAGCGGGAGGGGCGCGCGATTCACAGATACGCAGTATTTT. Amino acid sequence: CASGLSGRGARFTDTQYF.

This clone was seen once. Other DNA sequences within the sample encode an identical CDR3. The chain combines TRBV6-5 with TRBJ2-7, with 8 positions matching TRBD1. J gave up 1 base and V 0 bases, and 2 bases lay outside the gene matches. The V gene's germline CDR1 is MNHEY and CDR2 SVGAGI. This CDR3 has 15 amino acids. Here the CDR3 DNA reads TGTGCCAGCAGTTACTCCGGACAGGGTTCCTACGAGCAGTACTTC. Protein sequence: CASSYSGQGSYEQYF.

The rearrangement links TRBV5-1 to TRBJ1-2; 8 bases align to TRBD1. The CDR3 runs 15 residues. V gave up 4 bases and J gave up 4 bases; unmatched junction bases: 9. CDR1 SGHRS and CDR2 YFSETQ come from the germline V gene. The CDR3 sequence is CASSRTGRDGYGYTF. The DNA for the CDR3 is TGCGCCAGCAGCAGGACAGGGCGGGACGGCTATGGCTACACCTTC.

This chain connects TRBV7-3 to TRBJ1-1, with D unresolved. The CDR3 consists of 13 residues. CDR1 is SGHTA, CDR2 FQGTGA, per germline. Trimming left V 5 bases short and J 2 bases short, with 9 bases between. Here the CDR3 DNA reads TGTGCCAGCAGCCGGCTGTATAACACTGAAGCTTTCTTT. It specifies CASSRLYNTEAFF. Using reference TRBV7-3 and TRBJ1-1 for the parts outside the CDR3, the full variable domain is GAGVSQTPSNKVTEKGKYVELRCDPISGHTALYWYRQSLGQGPEFLIYFQGTGAADDSGLPNDRFFAVRPEGSVSTLKIQRTERGDSAVYLCASSRLYNTEAFFGQGTRLTVV.

A remark on this clone: Mismatch with germline at one junction end may stem from a read error. The chain is built from TRBV6-5 and TRBJ1-2; 9 bases are a match to TRBD1. The CDR3 is 13 residues long. The germline gives CDR1 MNHEY, CDR2 SVGAGI. The CDR3 DNA reads as TGTGCCATCAGTGGACAGGGGACCCATGGCTACACCTTC. This sequence encodes CAISGQGTHGYTF.

The V call is TRBV18, the J call TRBJ1-1; D ambiguous. CDR1 is KGHSH and CDR2 is LQKENI in the germline V gene. Trimming stripped 6 bases from V and 1 base from J, with 12 bases between. CDR3 length equals 14 residues. CDR3 in DNA: TGTGCCAGCTCTCCCGGTATGGGGAACACTGAAGCTTTCTTT. It encodes CASSPGMGNTEAFF.

The chain is built from TRBV11-1 and TRBJ2-3, with TRBD2 identical over 10 bases. Looked up from germline, CDR1 is SGHAT and CDR2 is FQDESV (reference sequence). J lost 0 bases, V lost 2 bases, and 2 bases had no gene match. The CDR3 extends over 16 amino acids. The CDR3 loop is CASSLPTSGSTDTQYF. CDR3 nucleotides: TGTGCCAGCAGCTTACCGACTAGCGGGAGCACAGATACGCAGTATTTT.

The rearrangement joins TRBV19 to TRBJ1-1; 7 bases fit TRBD1. The ends lost 6 bases at V and 2 bases at J; junction bases unmatched: 3. Germline CDR1 is LNHDA and CDR2 is SQIVND (reference sequence). The CDR3 extends over 13 amino acids. Here the CDR3 reads CASRRQGNTEAFF. CDR3 in DNA: TGTGCCAGTAGGCGACAGGGCAACACTGAAGCTTTCTTT.

This clone has only one observation. CDR3: CASSSPGWTGLYGYTF. CDR3 bases: TGTGCCAGCAGCTCACCGGGGTGGACAGGGCTATATGGCTACACCTTC. The chain employs TRBV7-2 and TRBJ1-2, with 8 bases that match TRBD1. Germline CDR1 reads SGHTA; CDR2 reads FQGNSA. V gave up 4 bases and J gave up 5 bases; unmatched junction bases: 12. The CDR3 covers 16 residues.

The chain couples TRBV5-6 to TRBJ2-7; TRBD2 agrees at 11 bases. Germline loops: CDR1 SGHDT, CDR2 YYEEEE. The CDR3 runs to 14 residues. The trim removed 6 bases at V and 4 bases at J, leaving 6 bases unmatched. The CDR3 DNA reads TGTGCCAGCACCCCGGGACTAGCGGATTACGAGCAGTACTTC. It specifies CASTPGLADYEQYF.

This clone was counted a few times. The V gene is TRBV20-1, the J gene TRBJ1-1; D is unclear. CDR3 length equals 10 residues. The V and J ends lost 5 bases and 11 bases respectively, with 12 bases between them. Germline lookup yields CDR1 DFQATT and CDR2 SNEGSKA (reference sequence). The CDR3, as DNA: TGCAGTGCTCGGGCGATATGGGCTTTCTTT. Amino acids: CSARAIWAFF.

The genes are TRBV15 and TRBJ2-7, with 8 bases aligning to TRBD2. CDR3 length: 17 residues. The germline gives CDR1 LNHNV, CDR2 YYDKDF (reference sequence). V was clipped by 3 bases and J by 4 bases; unmatched bases: 14. The CDR3 coding sequence is TGTGCCACCAGCAGGGCTATAGCGGGAACCACGGGTTACGAGCAGTACTTC. Translating gives CATSRAIAGTTGYEQYF.

This chain uses TRBV29-1 with TRBJ2-7, with TRBD2 matching over 11 bases. After removal of 7 bases from V and 3 bases from J, the junction contained 11 bases not matched to a gene. The germline gives CDR1 SQVTM, CDR2 ANQGSEA. The CDR3 totals 15 residues. CDR3 nucleotide sequence: TGCAGCGCGGAACTGCTAGCGGGAGGTCGCTACGAGCAGTACTTC. Encoded protein: CSAELLAGGRYEQYF.

This clone occurred once. The chain combines TRBV6-5 with TRBJ2-1; no definite D call. Germline V CDR1 and CDR2: MNHEY, SVGAGI. The CDR3 is made up of 13 amino acids. Trimming removed 5 bases at V and 3 bases at J, with 8 bases between. The CDR3 loop reads CASSLDLYNEQFF. CDR3 nucleotide sequence: TGTGCCAGCAGTCTCGACCTCTACAATGAGCAGTTCTTC.

This clone was seen only a few times. This rearrangement joins TRBV7-2 to TRBJ1-1; a weak D match, TRBD1 (6 bases). Germline CDR1 is SGHTA and CDR2 is FQGNSA. V was pared by 1 base and J by 4 bases, with 10 bases between. The CDR3 covers 14 residues. CDR3 sequence (DNA): TGTGCCAGCAGCTTAGAGGGGGGGACCACTGAAGCTTTCTTT. Protein sequence: CASSLEGGTTEAFF.

The chain is built from TRBV5-6 and TRBJ1-1; tentatively, D is TRBD1 (5 bases). The CDR3 has 16 amino acids. The V gene lost 2 bases and the J gene lost 0 bases, with 14 bases spanning the gap. The germline CDR1 and CDR2 sequences are SGHDT and YYEEEE. The CDR3 DNA reads TGTGCCAGCAGCTTTTTGGGGCCGAGGATGAACACTGAAGCTTTCTTT. Translating it yields CASSFLGPRMNTEAFF.

Details on this clone: A read error may be the cause here, since a much bigger clone is one base away. This sample also contains other DNA sequences that code for the same CDR3. The V and J genes are TRBV29-1 and TRBJ2-7; D gene uncertain. The V end lost 2 bases, the J end lost 3 bases, and 8 bases lay between the germline ends. Germline values: CDR1 SQVTM, CDR2 ANQGSEA. The CDR3 consists of 12 residues. CDR3: CSVESGNYEQYF. In nucleotides, the CDR3 is TGCAGCGTTGAATCAGGAAACTACGAGCAGTACTTC.